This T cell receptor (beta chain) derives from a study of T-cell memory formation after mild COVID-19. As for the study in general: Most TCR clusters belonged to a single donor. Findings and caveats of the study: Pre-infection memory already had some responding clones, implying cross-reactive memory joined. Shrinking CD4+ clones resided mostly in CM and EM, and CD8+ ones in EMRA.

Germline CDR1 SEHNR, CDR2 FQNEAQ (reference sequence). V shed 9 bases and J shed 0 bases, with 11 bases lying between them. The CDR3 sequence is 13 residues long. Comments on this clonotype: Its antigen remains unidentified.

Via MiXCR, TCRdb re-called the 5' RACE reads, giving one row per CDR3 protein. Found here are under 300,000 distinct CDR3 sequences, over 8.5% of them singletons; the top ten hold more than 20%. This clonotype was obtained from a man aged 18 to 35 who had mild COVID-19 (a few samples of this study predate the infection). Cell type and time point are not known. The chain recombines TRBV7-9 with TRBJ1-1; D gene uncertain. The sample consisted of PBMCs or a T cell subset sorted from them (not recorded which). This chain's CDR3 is CASQTPMNTEAFF. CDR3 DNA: TGTGCCAGTCAGACCCCGATGAACACTGAAGCTTTCTTT.